The 32 T cell receptor beta chains presented below share a single source sample, sequenced in a study of T cell repertoires in cytomegalovirus infection. TCRdb redid the calling of the reads with MiXCR, one entry per CDR3 protein. The table has 400,000 to 600,000 distinct CDR3 sequences, approximately 46% seen once; the top ten hold roughly two fifths. These TCRs' antigens remain unknown. Here the sequenced sample was cultured PBMCs, taken from culture after CMV antigen stimulation. All receptors come from a human donor in good health (CMV status not recorded). Some clones in this sample may be carry-over from other donors' samples.

The chain has TRBV12-3 or TRBV12-4 and TRBJ2-2; D is unresolved. Trimming shortened V by 10 bases and J by 4 bases, and 16 bases separated the two germline ends. The length of the CDR3 is 14 residues. Here the CDR3 DNA reads TGTGCCACCCTGTGGGGTTTGGGCACCGGGGAGCTGTTTTTT. Translating gives CATLWGLGTGELFF.

This clonotype has only a few counts. CDR3 in amino acids: CASSLQPGRTVNEQFF. CDR3 DNA: TGTGCCAGCAGCCTACAGCCCGGGAGGACAGTGAATGAGCAGTTCTTC. The rearrangement uses TRBV7-2 and TRBJ2-1, with D perhaps matching TRBD2 (7 bases). This CDR3 is built from 16 residues. Trimming took 5 bases from V and 7 from J, leaving 21 bases between them. Germline CDR1 SGHTA, CDR2 FQGNSA.

The chain links TRBV28 to TRBJ1-5; D is unclear. The CDR3 covers 14 residues. Per the germline V gene, CDR1 is MDHEN and CDR2 is SYDVKM. V dropped 7 bases and J dropped 1 base, with 11 bases sitting between them. In nucleotides, the CDR3 is TGTGCCAGCACCCCCCGGCACAGCAATCAGCCCCAGCATTTT. The encoded protein is CASTPRHSNQPQHF.

This clonotype has just a few counts. V is TRBV11-2 and J is TRBJ2-3, with 8 bases matching TRBD2. Germline V CDR1 and CDR2: SGHAT, FQNNGV. This CDR3 is 19 amino acids long. Trimming cost V 4 bases and J 5 bases; bases outside gene matches: 20. Here the CDR3 reads CASSSRAPYTGGPIDTQYF. The CDR3 coding sequence is TGTGCCAGCAGCTCCAGGGCCCCCTATACGGGAGGGCCGATAGATACGCAGTATTTT.

The sample holds a few counts of this clonotype. V and J are TRBV12-3 or TRBV12-4 and TRBJ2-7; no reliable D call. Deletions cut 6 bases from V and 3 bases from J, with 12 bases between. This CDR3 comprises 13 residues. CDR3 in amino acids: CASRGNSYYEQYF. The DNA of the CDR3 is TGTGCCAGCAGAGGGAACAGCTACTACGAGCAGTACTTC.

The chain uses TRBV20-1 and TRBJ2-2; TRBD2 matches at 8 bases. The CDR3 sequence is 15 residues long. Per germline, CDR1 DFQATT and CDR2 SNEGSKA (reference sequence). J lost 6 bases, V lost 0 bases, and 6 bases had no gene match. The CDR3 DNA is TGCAGTGCTAGAGATCCGGGGGGGCAGGCCGGGGAGCTGTTTTTT. Encoded protein: CSARDPGGQAGELFF.

This chain uses TRBV20-1 with TRBJ2-1; perhaps TRBD2 as D (7 bases). Looked up from germline, CDR1 is DFQATT and CDR2 is SNEGSKA (reference sequence). The CDR3 is 15 residues long. V lost 3 bases and J 3 bases, leaving 15 bases between the germline ends. The CDR3 region is CSASGGGNSYNEQFF. In nucleotides, the CDR3 is TGCAGTGCTAGTGGGGGGGGCAATAGCTACAATGAGCAGTTCTTC.

There are a few counts of this clonotype. The chain combines TRBV6-5 with TRBJ2-5, with 8 bases identical to TRBD1. The trim removed 5 bases at V and 4 bases at J, leaving 12 bases unmatched. CDR3 size: 16 residues. Per the germline V gene, CDR1 is MNHEY and CDR2 is SVGAGI. The CDR3 protein is CASSQPRQGIGETQYF. CDR3 coding DNA: TGTGCCAGCAGTCAACCGAGACAGGGGATAGGAGAGACCCAGTACTTC.

The chain has TRBV7-8 and TRBJ2-7, with a weak D call TRBD1 (6 bases). This CDR3 contains 14 residues. The germline V gene has CDR1 SGHVS and CDR2 FQNEAQ. The germline V and J ends were trimmed by 5 bases and 3 bases, with 14 bases remaining between them. CDR3 sequence reads: CASSDKGHSYEQYF. The CDR3 region has the DNA TGTGCCAGCAGCGATAAGGGACATAGCTACGAGCAGTACTTC.

This clonotype was counted only a few times. The rearrangement links TRBV19 to TRBJ2-1; no reliable D call. Germline V gene lookup returns CDR1 LNHDA and CDR2 SQIVND (reference sequence). This CDR3 contains 15 residues. Trimming removed 5 bases at V and 9 bases at J, with 20 bases between. This CDR3 reads CASSSQKLFGGEQFF. CDR3 coding DNA: TGTGCCAGTAGTTCACAAAAACTATTTGGCGGTGAGCAGTTCTTC.

The rearrangement links TRBV11-2 to TRBJ2-1, with no clear D. Germline CDR1 SGHAT, CDR2 FQNNGV. The CDR3 covers 14 residues. V was cut by 5 bases and J by 2 bases, with 10 bases left in between. DNA for the CDR3: TGTGCCAGCAGCCTCTTGGATGCCTACAATGAGCAGTTCTTC. Its protein is CASSLLDAYNEQFF.

The CDR3 region has the DNA TGTGCCAGCAGTGAGTGGGGGAATCAGCCCCAGCATTTT. Residues: CASSEWGNQPQHF. This chain joins TRBV6-1 and TRBJ1-5, with D possibly matching TRBD1 (5 bases). The V gene lost 3 bases and the J gene lost 4 bases, with 7 bases spanning the gap. The CDR3 spans 13 residues. Germline assignment: CDR1 MNHNS and CDR2 SASEGT.

The chain is built from TRBV6-2 or TRBV6-3 and TRBJ2-3, with 7 bases fitting TRBD1. With 6 bases clipped from V and 3 bases from J, the junction kept 9 bases outside the gene matches. Germline-derived CDR1 and CDR2 are MNHEY and SVGEGT. The CDR3 totals 15 residues. The chain's CDR3 is CASSLQGFRTDTQYF. DNA for the CDR3: TGTGCCAGCAGCCTACAGGGGTTTCGTACAGATACGCAGTATTTT.

This clonotype was seen a handful of times. The CDR3, as DNA: TGTGCCAGCAGCCTCGGGGGCTTTGGCAATCAGCCCCAGCATTTT. It encodes CASSLGGFGNQPQHF. This chain links TRBV7-2 with TRBJ1-5; the D gene is possibly TRBD1 (6 bases). V was shortened by 5 bases and J by 2 bases, with 13 bases between the two germline ends. Germline CDR1 and CDR2: SGHTA and FQGNSA. CDR3 length: 15 residues.

This chain links TRBV27 with TRBJ2-1; TRBD1 matches 7 bases. The CDR3 consists of 18 residues. The junction had 10 bases not matched to a gene; V was cut back by 0 bases and J by 2 bases. The V gene's germline CDR1 is MNHEY and CDR2 SMNVEV (reference sequence). CDR3 protein: CASSLSAWGRGPYNEQFF. The CDR3 DNA is TGTGCCAGCAGTTTATCGGCGTGGGGAAGGGGGCCCTACAATGAGCAGTTCTTC.

This clonotype showed up just a few times. The chain links TRBV7-2 to TRBJ2-1; the match to TRBD2 covers 7 bases. V lost 5 bases, J lost 0 bases, and 4 bases stayed unmatched. The CDR3 totals 15 residues. Per germline, CDR1 SGHTA and CDR2 FQGNSA. The CDR3 reads CASSPAGSSYNEQFF. The CDR3 DNA sequence: TGTGCCAGCAGCCCAGCGGGAAGCTCCTACAATGAGCAGTTCTTC. Looking up the rest from reference TRBV7-2 and TRBJ2-1 gives the full variable domain: GAGVSQSPSNKVTEKGKDVELRCDPISGHTALYWYRQSLGQGLEFLIYFQGNSAPDKSGLPSDRFSAERTGGSVSTLTIQRTQQEDSAVYLCASSPAGSSYNEQFFGPGTRLTVL.

This clonotype was detected only a few times. V is TRBV5-4 and J is TRBJ2-1; the match to TRBD1 covers 7 bases. J gave up 0 bases and V 4 bases, and 4 bases lay outside the gene matches. Germline-derived CDR1 and CDR2 are SGHNT and YYREEE (reference sequence). The CDR3 spans 15 residues. The CDR3 sequence is CASSTGASSYNEQFF. The DNA for the CDR3 is TGTGCCAGCAGCACAGGGGCCAGCTCCTACAATGAGCAGTTCTTC. Looking up the rest from reference TRBV5-4 and TRBJ2-1 gives the full variable domain: ETGVTQSPTHLIKTRGQQVTLRCSSQSGHNTVSWYQQALGQGPQFIFQYYREEENGRGNFPPRFSGLQFPNYSSELNVNALELDDSALYLCASSTGASSYNEQFFGPGTRLTVL.

The chain joins TRBV20-1 to TRBJ1-5; 9 bases are shared with TRBD1. This CDR3 has 13 residues. Losses at the gene ends were 4 bases for V and 6 bases for J; bases not matched to a gene: 4. Germline V lookup: CDR1 DFQATT, CDR2 SNEGSKA (reference sequence). CDR3 sequence: CSAIQGAGQPQHF. In nucleotides, the CDR3 is TGCAGTGCTATACAGGGGGCGGGTCAGCCCCAGCATTTT.

This clonotype was seen only a few times. V is TRBV28 and J is TRBJ1-1; D possibly corresponds to TRBD1 (5 bases). The V end lost 5 bases, the J end lost 0 bases, and 16 bases lay between the germline ends. Germline-derived CDR1 and CDR2 are MDHEN and SYDVKM. This CDR3 has 16 amino acids. The CDR3 nucleotides read TGTGCCAGCAGTCCCCGGCCCGACAGACTGAACACTGAAGCTTTCTTT. Amino acid sequence: CASSPRPDRLNTEAFF.

This clonotype was seen a few times. V is TRBV4-1 and J is TRBJ2-7; 10 bases map to TRBD2. Losses at the gene ends were 3 bases for V and 2 bases for J; bases not matched to a gene: 4. There are 15 residues in the CDR3. Germline V gene sequence: CDR1 MGHRA, CDR2 YSYEKL. The chain's CDR3 is CASSQGSGRAYEQYF. CDR3 DNA: TGCGCCAGCAGCCAGGGGAGCGGGAGGGCCTACGAGCAGTACTTC.

The V and J genes are TRBV5-5 and TRBJ2-1, with D uncertain. Germline-derived CDR1 and CDR2 are SGHKS and YYEKEE (reference sequence). V dropped 3 bases and J dropped 4 bases, with 11 bases sitting between them. The CDR3 loop spans 14 amino acids. The CDR3 bases are TGTGCCAGCAGCTCCACTTTGAGTTACAATGAGCAGTTCTTC. Translation: CASSSTLSYNEQFF.

The chain employs TRBV20-1 and TRBJ1-1, with TRBD1 identical over 7 bases. CDR3 size: 14 residues. CDR1 is DFQATT and CDR2 is SNEGSKA in the germline V gene (reference sequence). V shed 6 bases, J shed 4 bases, and the junction held 11 bases outside the gene matches. The CDR3 DNA reads as TGCAGTGCAACAAAGCAGGGGGTAGGCACTGAAGCTTTCTTT. Translation: CSATKQGVGTEAFF.

This rearrangement joins TRBV11-2 to TRBJ2-1, with 7 bases that match TRBD2. Trimming cost V 3 bases and J 4 bases; bases outside gene matches: 12. This CDR3 is built from 17 residues. Germline lookup yields CDR1 SGHAT and CDR2 FQNNGV. Written as DNA, the CDR3 is TGTGCCAGCAGCTTGGGTTCGCTTAGCGGGCAATACAATGAGCAGTTCTTC. Protein sequence: CASSLGSLSGQYNEQFF.

This clonotype showed up just a few times. This sequence joins TRBV7-9 and TRBJ2-1, with 9 bases that match TRBD1. The CDR3 has 16 residues. CDR1 SEHNR and CDR2 FQNEAQ come from the germline V gene (reference sequence). V shed 5 bases, J shed 3 bases, and the junction held 8 bases outside the gene matches. DNA for the CDR3: TGTGCCAGCAGCCCCCGGACAGGGGCAAACTACAATGAGCAGTTCTTC. Amino acids: CASSPRTGANYNEQFF.

This clonotype appeared once. V gene TRBV4-3 combines with J gene TRBJ1-2; tentatively, D is TRBD1 (6 bases). Trimming removed 4 bases at V and 4 bases at J, with 16 bases between. This CDR3 region has 15 residues. Germline-derived CDR1 and CDR2 are LGHNA and YSLEER. The CDR3 protein is CASSPEAGVTYGYTF. The CDR3, as DNA: TGCGCCAGCAGCCCCGAGGCAGGGGTTACCTATGGCTACACCTTC.

This clonotype was seen more than once but under ten times. The J gene is TRBJ1-2, the V gene TRBV19, with 10 bases matching TRBD1. The germline V gene encodes CDR1 LNHDA and CDR2 SQIVND (reference sequence). The CDR3 runs to 18 residues. The junction had 20 bases not matched to a gene; V was cut back by 10 bases and J by 3 bases. This CDR3 is CATEGLAGGQGRYYGYTF. CDR3 nucleotides: TGTGCCACCGAGGGGCTAGCCGGGGGACAGGGGAGGTACTATGGCTACACCTTC.

The V gene is TRBV28, the J gene TRBJ2-7, with D possibly being TRBD1 (6 bases). Trimming left V 4 bases short and J 2 bases short, with 12 bases between. The germline V gene encodes CDR1 MDHEN and CDR2 SYDVKM. CDR3 length: 14 amino acids. The CDR3 coding sequence is TGTGCCAGCAGTTCAGACAGGAAAACCTACGAGCAGTACTTC. Translating gives CASSSDRKTYEQYF.

The V gene is TRBV20-1, the J gene TRBJ2-1, with TRBD2 identical over 9 bases. Germline CDR1 is DFQATT and CDR2 is SNEGSKA (reference sequence). Trimming cost V 0 bases and J 7 bases; bases outside gene matches: 10. The CDR3 runs to 16 residues. The CDR3 region is CSARDGGGRAANEQFF. In DNA, the CDR3 is TGCAGTGCTAGAGATGGTGGCGGGAGGGCCGCAAATGAGCAGTTCTTC.

This clonotype has only a few counts. V is TRBV7-8 and J is TRBJ2-7, with 8 bases identical to TRBD1. This CDR3 has 15 residues. V trimming: 2 bases; J trimming: 0 bases; junction bases outside the gene matches: 3. CDR1 and CDR2 from the germline V gene are SGHVS and FQNEAQ. In DNA, the CDR3 is TGTGCCAGCAGCTTATCGACAGGGGTCTCCTACGAGCAGTACTTC. This translates into CASSLSTGVSYEQYF. Variable domain in full (rest from reference TRBV7-8 and TRBJ2-7): GAGVSQSPRYKVAKRGQDVALRCDPISGHVSLFWYQQALGQGPEFLTYFQNEAQLDKSGLPSDRFFAERPEGSVSTLKIQRTQQEDSAVYLCASSLSTGVSYEQYFGPGTRLTVT.

This clonotype was picked up many times. CDR3 DNA: TGTGCCAGCAGCTTAGATGGCCTTGTTAATTCACCCCTCCACTTT. This translates into CASSLDGLVNSPLHF. The chain employs TRBV7-2 and TRBJ1-6, with D unclear. Germline V gene sequence: CDR1 SGHTA, CDR2 FQGNSA. This CDR3 has 15 residues. Trimming cost V 1 base and J 6 bases, with 10 bases left between them.

This clonotype has a handful of counts. The chain recombines TRBV12-3 or TRBV12-4 with TRBJ2-3, with a tentative D call TRBD1 (5 bases). V was trimmed by 6 bases and J by 2 bases, leaving 12 bases between them. This CDR3 is built from 14 residues. CDR3 DNA: TGTGCCAGCAGCAAGGGGATCAACACAGATACGCAGTATTTT. Translated, it gives CASSKGINTDTQYF.

This rearrangement joins TRBV7-2 to TRBJ2-1; 7 bases are a match to TRBD1. There are 17 residues in the CDR3. The V and J ends lost 0 bases and 3 bases, in that order; junction bases with no gene match: 8. The V gene's germline CDR1 is SGHTA and CDR2 FQGNSA. CDR3 nucleotides: TGTGCCAGCAGCTTAGCCCCGGGACAGTCTAACTACAATGAGCAGTTCTTC. Its translation is CASSLAPGQSNYNEQFF.